This T cell receptor beta chain was found in a study of CD8+CD57+ T cells in acquired aplastic anemia. About the study: The study obtained an average of roughly 3 ug of DNA from sorted CD4+ and CD8+ cells. Study-level results: Researchers report that about 28 CD8+ CDR3 sequences appeared in both patients and controls.

TCR beta VDJ and CDR3 were profiled, and genomic DNA was the template. One entry per CDR3 protein results from TCRdb running MiXCR on the reads. The sample has some 280,000 distinct CDR3 sequences, 50% to 70% seen once. A word on this clonotype: The antigen is undetermined. The junction does not match germline at one end; this may be a read error.

The CDR3 covers 14 residues. Germline V gives CDR1 SGHTA, CDR2 FQGNSA. Sequencing used sorted CD4+, CD8+, or CD8+CD57+ T cells (not recorded which) from PBMCs. This TCR was recovered from a human donor with severe aplastic anemia or a healthy control (not recorded which). The gene calls are TRBV7-2 and TRBJ2-7; the D call may be TRBD1 or TRBD2 (6 bases each). The chain's CDR3 is CASSVAGGGYEQYF. The DNA for the CDR3 is TGTGCCAGCAGCGTAGCTGGAGGGGGCTACGAGCAGTACTTC.